This T cell receptor (beta chain) derives from a study of blood T cell repertoires in COVID-19. Germline lookup yields CDR1 KGHSH and CDR2 LQKENI. The length of the CDR3 is 17 residues. V was pared by 5 bases and J by 4 bases, with 13 bases of the junction left unmatched. This table comes from immunoSEQ multiplex PCR, and its TCRdb copy is limited to in-frame clones, with some not included. This table has about 240,000 clones, roughly 90% appearing once. The sample was PBMCs or T cells enriched from blood (not recorded which). V gene TRBV18 combines with J gene TRBJ2-5; 10 bases are a match to TRBD2. The receptor's source is a woman in her 30s who had recovered from COVID-19. The CDR3 spells CASSDASSGSIIETQYF. CDR3 sequence (DNA): TGTGCCAGCTCAGACGCGTCTAGCGGGAGTATTATAGAGACCCAGTACTTC.